This entry describes one T cell receptor beta chain. Its antigen remains unidentified. With V trimmed by 7 bases and J by 4 bases, 14 bases remained unmatched. This CDR3 spans 18 amino acids. Germline-derived CDR1 and CDR2 are SEHNR and FQNEAQ (reference sequence). This sample stems from a study of T cell responses to AZD1222 COVID-19 vaccine. Study outcomes and limitations: Increases in Spike-specific TCR breadth and depth were seen after two AZD1222 doses. Spike was spanned by vaccine-associated CD4 TCRs, which were dominant at 160-218 and 743-854.

Profiled with immunoSEQ multiplex PCR; TCRdb holds only in-frame clones, not every one. This table holds 150,000 or so clones, roughly nine tenths found once. This rearrangement joins TRBV7-9 to TRBJ2-6; 9 positions match TRBD1. Specimen: peripheral blood, collected 28 days after the second AZD1222 dose. The receptor's source is an adult who received the AZD1222 COVID-19 vaccine. This CDR3 is CASMRLQGASTGANVLTF. The CDR3 DNA is TGTGCCAGCATGCGGTTACAGGGGGCATCGACAGGGGCCAACGTCCTGACTTTC. Supplemented by reference TRBV7-9 and TRBJ2-6, the full variable domain reads DTGVSQNPRHKITKRGQNVTFRCDPISEHNRLYWYRQTLGQGPEFLTYFQNEAQLEKSRLLSDRFSAERPKGSFSTLEIQRTEQGDSAMYLCASMRLQGASTGANVLTFGAGSRLTVL.